This T cell receptor beta chain was captured by sequencing in a study of cytotoxic CD8 clonotypes in ibrutinib-treated CLL. About the study: The patient breakdown showed under 12 relapsed/refractory and roughly 14 treatment-naive cases, with about 18 IGHV unmutated. Mean per-sample yields comprised 255,043 productive templates and fewer than 95,000 productive rearrangements.

TCRdb's copy holds only in-frame clones and misses some; the assay was immunoSEQ multiplex PCR. The sample records 150,000 or so clones, about 79% being singletons. CDR3 length: 14 residues. Germline assignment: CDR1 SGHVS and CDR2 FQNEAQ. V shed 1 base and J 7 bases; nucleotides not matched to a gene: 3. The sequences come from PBMCs, collected after 12 months of ibrutinib treatment. V is TRBV7-8 and J is TRBJ2-1, with 8 positions matching TRBD2. The clonotype comes from a human donor with chronic lymphocytic leukemia. CDR3 sequence (DNA): TGTGCCAGCAGCTTAGTGACGGGAGGGAATGAGCAGTTCTTC. The encoded protein is CASSLVTGGNEQFF.